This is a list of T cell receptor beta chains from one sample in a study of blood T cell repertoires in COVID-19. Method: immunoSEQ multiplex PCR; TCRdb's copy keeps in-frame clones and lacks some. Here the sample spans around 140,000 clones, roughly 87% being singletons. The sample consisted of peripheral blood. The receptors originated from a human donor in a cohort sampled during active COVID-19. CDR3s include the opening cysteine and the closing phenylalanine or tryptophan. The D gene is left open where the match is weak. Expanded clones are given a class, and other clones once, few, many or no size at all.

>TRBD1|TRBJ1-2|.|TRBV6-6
TGTGCCAGCAGTTACTCGCCTGCAGGGGGCGGCTATGGCTACACCTTC
CASSYSPAGGGYGYTF
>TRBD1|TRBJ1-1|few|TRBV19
TGTGCCAGTAGTCTACTTCCGGGACAGGGGAACACTGAAGCTTTCTTT
CASSLLPGQGNTEAFF
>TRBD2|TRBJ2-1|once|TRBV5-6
TGTGCCAGCAGCGCGGGACTAGCGGTCAATGAGCAGTTCTTC
CASSAGLAVNEQFF
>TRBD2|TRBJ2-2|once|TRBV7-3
TGTGCCAGCAGCTCGCTCGGCGCGGGGGGGAACACCGGGGAGCTGTTTTTT
CASSSLGAGGNTGELFF
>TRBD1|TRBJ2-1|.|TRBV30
TGTGCCTGGAGTGTACGGTCCGGGACAGGGGGCTACAATGAGCAGTTCTTC
CAWSVRSGTGGYNEQFF
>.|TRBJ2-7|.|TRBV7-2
TGTGCCAGCAGCTTAGATAGGGGGGGCCTCTACGAGCAGTACTTC
CASSLDRGGLYEQYF
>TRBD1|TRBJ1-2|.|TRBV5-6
TGTGCCAGCAGCAGGGACAGGGGAGAGTATGGCTACACCTTC
CASSRDRGEYGYTF
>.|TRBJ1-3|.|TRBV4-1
TGCGCCAGCAGCCAAGCCGTTGCTCAGGGGCGAAACACCATATATTTT
CASSQAVAQGRNTIYF
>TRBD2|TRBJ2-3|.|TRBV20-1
TGCAGTGCTAGTCTACTAGCGGGGGTTACAGATACGCAGTATTTT
CSASLLAGVTDTQYF
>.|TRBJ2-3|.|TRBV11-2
TGTGCCACCTCTGAGGGGGGGTACACAGATACGCAGTATTTT
CATSEGGYTDTQYF
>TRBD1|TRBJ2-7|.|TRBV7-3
TGTGCCAGCAGCCCTTTGGGACAGGGGGTGGACGAGCAGTACTTC
CASSPLGQGVDEQYF
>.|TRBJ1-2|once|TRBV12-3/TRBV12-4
TGTGCCAGCAGTTTAGTTCTAAACTATGGCTACACCTTC
CASSLVLNYGYTF
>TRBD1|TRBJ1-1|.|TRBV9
TGTGCCAGCAGACCGGGACAGGGGGCTAACACTGAAGCTTTCTTT
CASRPGQGANTEAFF
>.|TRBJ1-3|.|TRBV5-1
TGCGCCAGCAGCCCACGGAGGGGAAACACCATATATTTT
CASSPRRGNTIYF
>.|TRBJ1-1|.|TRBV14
TGTGCCAGCAGCACAGGGTCAAGGAACACTGAAGCTTTCTTT
CASSTGSRNTEAFF
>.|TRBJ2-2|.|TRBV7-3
TGTGCCAGCAGCTTAACGTCTAGCACCGGGGAGCTGTTTTTT
CASSLTSSTGELFF
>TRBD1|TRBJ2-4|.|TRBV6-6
TGTGCCAGCAGTTCTACTGTCTTGGGACAGGGTATTCAGTACTTC
CASSSTVLGQGIQYF
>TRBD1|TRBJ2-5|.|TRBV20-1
TGCAGTGCTAGTTCCGTGGCAGGGGGCCAAGAGACCCAGTACTTC
CSASSVAGGQETQYF
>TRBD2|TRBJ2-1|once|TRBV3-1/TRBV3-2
TGTGCCAGCAGCCAAGGGGGGGGGTTCTATGAGCAGTTCTTC
CASSQGGGFYEQFF
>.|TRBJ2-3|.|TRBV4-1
TGCGCCAGCAGCCAAGATCCAAGCGGGAGCACAGATACGCAGTATTTT
CASSQDPSGSTDTQYF
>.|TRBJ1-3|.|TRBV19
TGTGCCAGTAGTTCAGGGGTAGTTGGAAACACCATATATTTT
CASSSGVVGNTIYF
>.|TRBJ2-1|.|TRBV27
TGTGCCAGCAGTTTATGGGCGTTGGACAGCTCCTACAATGAGCAGTTCTTC
CASSLWALDSSYNEQFF
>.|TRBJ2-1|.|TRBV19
TGTGCCAGTAGTATATGGCGGGGCGACAATGAGCAGTTCTTC
CASSIWRGDNEQFF
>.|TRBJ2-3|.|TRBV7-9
TGTGCCAGCAGCCGCGAAACAGATACGCAGTATTTT
CASSRETDTQYF
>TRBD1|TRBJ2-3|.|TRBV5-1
TGCGCCAGCAGCCTAGGGACAGCCATCCCAGATACGCAGTATTTT
CASSLGTAIPDTQYF
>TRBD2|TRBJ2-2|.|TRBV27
TGTGCCAGCAGGGGACTAGCGGGGTACACCGGGGAGCTGTTTTTT
CASRGLAGYTGELFF
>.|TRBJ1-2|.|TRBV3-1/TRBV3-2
TGTGCCAGCAGCCCGGTCCCACAGGGCGGCTACACCTTC
CASSPVPQGGYTF
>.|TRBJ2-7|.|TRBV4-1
TGCGCCAGCAGCCAAGGCCGGCAGGGTAGGAACGAGCAGTACTTC
CASSQGRQGRNEQYF
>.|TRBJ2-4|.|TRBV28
TGTGCCAGCAGTCCAGGACTAGGGGGGAACATTCAGTACTTC
CASSPGLGGNIQYF
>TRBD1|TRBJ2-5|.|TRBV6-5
TGTGCCAGCAGTCCGCGGACAGGACTGGTGGAGACCCAGTACTTC
CASSPRTGLVETQYF
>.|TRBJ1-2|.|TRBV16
TGTGCCAGCAGCCAATCGGCAGGGGCTTCCTATGGCTACACCTTC
CASSQSAGASYGYTF
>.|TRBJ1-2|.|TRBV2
TGTGCCAGCAAAGGGGGGGGCTATGGCTACACCTTC
CASKGGGYGYTF
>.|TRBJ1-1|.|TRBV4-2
TGTGCCAGCAGCCACTCTCCACCGGCGGTCAGTGAGACTGAAGCTTTCTTT
CASSHSPPAVSETEAFF
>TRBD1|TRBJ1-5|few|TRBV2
TGTGCCAGCAGCGCCACAGGGGGCTTTCAGCCCCAGCATTTT
CASSATGGFQPQHF
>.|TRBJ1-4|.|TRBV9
TGTGCCAGCAGCGTAGGAGGTGGAGGTGAAAAACTGTTTTTT
CASSVGGGGEKLFF
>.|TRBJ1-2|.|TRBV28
TGTGCCAGCAGTTTGGGCAGATCTAACTATGGCTACACCTTC
CASSLGRSNYGYTF
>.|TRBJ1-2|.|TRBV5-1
TGCGCCAGCAGCTTGGCCCGGCCTGACGGGGGCTACACCTTC
CASSLARPDGGYTF
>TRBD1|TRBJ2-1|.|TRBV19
TGTGCCAGTAGTATAATCTGGACAGGGACTTACAATGAGCAGTTCTTC
CASSIIWTGTYNEQFF
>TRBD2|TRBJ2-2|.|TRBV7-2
TGTGCCAGCAGCCAGACTAGCGGGGGAGACACCGGGGAGCTGTTTTTT
CASSQTSGGDTGELFF
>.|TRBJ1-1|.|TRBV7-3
TGTGCCAGCAGCGCATCACGGGAGACTGAAGCTTTCTTT
CASSASRETEAFF
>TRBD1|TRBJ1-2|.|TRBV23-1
TGCGCCAGCAGTCCCTCGGACAGGGCCTATGGCTACACCTTC
CASSPSDRAYGYTF
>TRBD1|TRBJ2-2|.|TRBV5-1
TGCGCCAGCAGTCAGCGACAGGGTCCCACCGGGGAGCTGTTTTTT
CASSQRQGPTGELFF
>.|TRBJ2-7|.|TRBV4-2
TGTGCCAGCAGCCAAGCGACTAGTACCTACGAGCAGTACTTC
CASSQATSTYEQYF
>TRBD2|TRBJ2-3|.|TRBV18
TGTGCCAGCTCACCGTCAATGGGACTAGCGGGGGATGATACGCAGTATTTT
CASSPSMGLAGDDTQYF
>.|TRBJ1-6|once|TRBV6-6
TGTGCCAGCATCCCGCGGGGGGAGCCGGCACCCCTCCACTTT
CASIPRGEPAPLHF
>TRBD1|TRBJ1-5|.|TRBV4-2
TGTGCCAGCAGCCAAGAAGGGACAGGGGTTCAGCCCCAGCATTTT
CASSQEGTGVQPQHF
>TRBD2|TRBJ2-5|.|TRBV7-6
TGTGCCAGCAGCTTAGACCCTAGCGGGGCCTCCAGGGAGACCCAGTACTTC
CASSLDPSGASRETQYF
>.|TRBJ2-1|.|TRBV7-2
TGTGCCAGCAGACAACGATTTGGGGGGGCGTCGCACAATGAGCAGTTCTTC
CASRQRFGGASHNEQFF
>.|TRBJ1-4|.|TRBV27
TGTGCCAGCAGTCCTTTCTGGGAGACTCTTAATGAAAAACTGTTTTTT
CASSPFWETLNEKLFF
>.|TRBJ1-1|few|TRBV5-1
TGCGCCAGCAGCTTCACGGGGATCATGAACACTGAAGCTTTCTTT
CASSFTGIMNTEAFF
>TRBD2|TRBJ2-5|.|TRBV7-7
TGTGCTAGCAGCCGGACTAGCGGGGGGGGAAAGAAAGAGACCCAGTACTTC
CASSRTSGGGKKETQYF
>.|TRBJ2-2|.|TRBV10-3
TGTGCCATCAGTGACCCTACCACCGGGGGGCCTGGCGGGGAGCTGTTTTTT
CAISDPTTGGPGGELFF
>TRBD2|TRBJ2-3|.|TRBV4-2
TGTGCCAGCAGCCCGAGGACTAGCGGGGATGACACAGATACGCAGTATTTT
CASSPRTSGDDTDTQYF
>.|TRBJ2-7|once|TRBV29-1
TGCAGCGTTGTGCAACTTCTCGAGCAGTACTTC
CSVVQLLEQYF
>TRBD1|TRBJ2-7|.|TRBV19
TGTGCCAGTAGTATCTCCTCCGGGACAGCTTCCTACGAGCAGTACTTC
CASSISSGTASYEQYF
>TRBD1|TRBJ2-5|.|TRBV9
TGTGCCAGCAGCGTTGGGACAGGGGGCTTGGAGACCCAGTACTTC
CASSVGTGGLETQYF
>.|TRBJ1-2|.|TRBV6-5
TGTGCCAGCAGACGGACAGAATTTAACTATGGCTACACCTTC
CASRRTEFNYGYTF
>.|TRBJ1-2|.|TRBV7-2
TGTGCCAGCACCTGGGTTGAGACATTAGGGAAAAGGAGGGATGGCTACACCTTC
CASTWVETLGKRRDGYTF
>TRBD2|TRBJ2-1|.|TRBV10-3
TGTGCCATCAGTGCGATAGGGACTAGCACCTACAATGAGCAGTTCTTC
CAISAIGTSTYNEQFF
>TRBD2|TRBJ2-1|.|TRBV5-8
TGTGCCAGCAGCTCACTAGCGGCCCAGGGCGATGAGCAGTTCTTC
CASSSLAAQGDEQFF